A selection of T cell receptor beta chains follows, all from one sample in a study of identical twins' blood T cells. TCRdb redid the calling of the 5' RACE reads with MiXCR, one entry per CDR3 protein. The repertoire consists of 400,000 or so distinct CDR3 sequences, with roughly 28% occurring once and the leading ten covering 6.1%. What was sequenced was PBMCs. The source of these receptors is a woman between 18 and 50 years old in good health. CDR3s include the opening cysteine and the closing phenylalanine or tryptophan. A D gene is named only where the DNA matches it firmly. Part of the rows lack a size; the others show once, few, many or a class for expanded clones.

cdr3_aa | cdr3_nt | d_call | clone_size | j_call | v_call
CSAAARNTEAFF | TGCAGTGCCGCCGCGCGGAACACTGAAGCTTTCTTT | NA | few | TRBJ1-1 | TRBV20-1
CSVVPTNTGELFF | TGCAGCGTGGTCCCAACGAACACCGGGGAGCTGTTTTTT | NA | NA | TRBJ2-2 | TRBV29-1
CASSVEGQATDTQYF | TGTGCCAGCAGCGTAGAGGGACAGGCCACAGATACGCAGTATTTT | TRBD1 | NA | TRBJ2-3 | TRBV9
CASSYSHLNTEAFF | TGTGCCAGCAGTTACTCCCACTTGAACACTGAAGCTTTCTTT | NA | many | TRBJ1-1 | TRBV6-6
CSARLAGSPNNEQFF | TGCAGTGCTAGACTAGCGGGATCCCCCAACAATGAGCAGTTCTTC | TRBD2 | many | TRBJ2-1 | TRBV20-1
CASSGATGPNYGYTF | TGTGCCAGCAGCGGCGCCACAGGTCCTAACTATGGCTACACCTTC | NA | few | TRBJ1-2 | TRBV5-6
CASSISAGGRGEQFF | TGTGCCAGTAGTATATCGGCGGGAGGGCGCGGTGAGCAGTTCTTC | TRBD2 | NA | TRBJ2-1 | TRBV19
CASSDPGKGTGELFF | TGTGCCAGCAGCGACCCCGGTAAAGGCACCGGGGAGCTGTTTTTT | NA | NA | TRBJ2-2 | TRBV11-3
CASRGLVGTTDTQYF | TGTGCCAGCAGGGGACTAGTGGGGACTACAGATACGCAGTATTTT | TRBD2 | NA | TRBJ2-3 | TRBV27
CASSFVGYYGYTF | TGTGCCAGCAGCTTCGTGGGATACTATGGCTACACCTTC | NA | few | TRBJ1-2 | TRBV7-9
CSVYTGGSYEQYF | TGCAGCGTGTATACCGGGGGATCCTACGAGCAGTACTTC | NA | few | TRBJ2-7 | TRBV29-1
CASSYSNWGRLNSPLHF | TGTGCCAGCAGTTACTCGAACTGGGGCCGCCTCAATTCACCCCTCCACTTT | NA | NA | TRBJ1-6 | TRBV6-5
CATGAGESTEAFF | TGTGCCACTGGGGCAGGGGAGAGCACTGAAGCTTTCTTT | NA | few | TRBJ1-1 | TRBV7-8
CATKEGFSNQPQHF | TGTGCCACCAAAGAGGGGTTTAGCAATCAGCCCCAGCATTTT | NA | NA | TRBJ1-5 | TRBV24-1
CAISAVSNTGELFF | TGTGCCATCAGTGCGGTTTCGAACACCGGGGAGCTGTTTTTT | NA | few | TRBJ2-2 | TRBV10-3
CASRPWGAMITTGNTIYF | TGTGCCAGCAGGCCTTGGGGGGCGATGATAACGACGGGAAACACCATATATTTT | NA | few | TRBJ1-3 | TRBV6-1
CASGAKWEAYNEQFF | TGTGCCAGCGGGGCCAAATGGGAGGCCTACAATGAGCAGTTCTTC | NA | few | TRBJ2-1 | TRBV6-8
CAISGAVGLSNQPQHF | TGTGCCATCAGTGGCGCGGTAGGGTTAAGCAATCAGCCCCAGCATTTT | NA | NA | TRBJ1-5 | TRBV10-3
CASGGFTGELFF | TGTGCCAGTGGAGGTTTCACCGGGGAGCTGTTTTTT | NA | few | TRBJ2-2 | TRBV19
CASSWDTRSTEAFF | TGCGCCAGCAGCTGGGATACAAGGAGCACTGAAGCTTTCTTT | NA | NA | TRBJ1-1 | TRBV5-1
CSVLTQNLNTIYF | TGCAGCGTTTTAACACAGAACCTAAACACCATATATTTT | NA | NA | TRBJ1-3 | TRBV29-1
CASSSGAGYTF | TGTGCCAGCAGCAGCGGGGCCGGCTACACCTTC | NA | many | TRBJ1-2 | TRBV7-9
CASSLSGQISTDTQYF | TGTGCCAGCAGCTTATCGGGACAGATAAGCACAGATACGCAGTATTTT | TRBD1 | NA | TRBJ2-3 | TRBV7-9
CASSKPGTGTYEQYF | TGTGCCAGCAGTAAACCGGGAACGGGCACCTACGAGCAGTACTTC | NA | NA | TRBJ2-7 | TRBV27
CASSYSAGEWEKLFF | TGTGCCAGCAGTTACTCAGCAGGGGAGTGGGAAAAACTGTTTTTT | NA | few | TRBJ1-4 | TRBV6-5
CSGKGSGNTIYF | TGCAGCGGAAAGGGGTCTGGAAACACCATATATTTT | NA | NA | TRBJ1-3 | TRBV29-1
CAISDQGDSNQPQHF | TGTGCCATCAGTGACCAGGGGGATAGCAATCAGCCCCAGCATTTT | TRBD1 | many | TRBJ1-5 | TRBV10-3
CASSQLGQAGGPTPYEQYF | TGTGCCAGCAGCCAATTAGGACAAGCGGGGGGGCCAACTCCCTACGAGCAGTACTTC | TRBD2 | few | TRBJ2-7 | TRBV3-1
CAISETGGPYQETQYF | TGTGCCATCAGTGAGACGGGGGGCCCCTACCAAGAGACCCAGTACTTC | NA | NA | TRBJ2-5 | TRBV10-3
CASLQGYNSPLHF | TGTGCCAGCTTACAGGGCTATAATTCACCCCTCCACTTT | NA | few | TRBJ1-6 | TRBV6-6
CSVVTPSKPEAFF | TGCAGCGTTGTCACACCCTCAAAGCCTGAAGCTTTCTTT | NA | many | TRBJ1-1 | TRBV29-1
CSARNLADGYTF | TGCAGTGCTAGAAACTTGGCAGATGGCTACACCTTC | NA | few | TRBJ1-2 | TRBV20-1
CSARDPQGLGSPLHF | TGCAGTGCTAGAGATCCACAGGGGCTAGGTTCACCCCTCCACTTT | TRBD1 | NA | TRBJ1-6 | TRBV20-1
CASSRTAQDTEAFF | TGTGCCAGCAGCAGGACAGCCCAGGACACTGAAGCTTTCTTT | NA | NA | TRBJ1-1 | TRBV9
CASSEAREQFF | TGTGCCAGCAGTGAAGCACGTGAGCAGTTCTTC | NA | few | TRBJ2-1 | TRBV2
CSARDTGGYYEQYF | TGCAGTGCTAGAGACACCGGGGGATACTACGAGCAGTACTTC | NA | NA | TRBJ2-7 | TRBV20-1
CASSHRSVNTGELFF | TGTGCCAGCAGCCACAGGTCTGTGAACACCGGGGAGCTGTTTTTT | NA | many | TRBJ2-2 | TRBV3-1
CASSTREAGEQFF | TGTGCCAGTAGTACAAGGGAGGCGGGTGAGCAGTTCTTC | NA | few | TRBJ2-1 | TRBV19
CASSLRAGFGTDTQYF | TGTGCCAGCAGTCTGAGGGCGGGATTCGGGACAGATACGCAGTATTTT | NA | NA | TRBJ2-3 | TRBV11-3
CASDVSGELFF | TGTGCCAGCGACGTCTCCGGGGAGCTGTTTTTT | NA | NA | TRBJ2-2 | TRBV12-3/TRBV12-4
CASTIGPATNEKLFF | TGTGCCAGTACTATAGGACCCGCAACTAATGAAAAACTGTTTTTT | NA | NA | TRBJ1-4 | TRBV19
CASSSGMHNSPLHF | TGTGCCAGCAGCTCCGGGATGCATAATTCACCCCTCCACTTT | NA | few | TRBJ1-6 | TRBV27
CSVEYTGNPYEQYF | TGCAGCGTTGAGTACACGGGGAACCCCTACGAGCAGTACTTC | NA | many | TRBJ2-7 | TRBV29-1
CSALGHRNEKLFF | TGCAGCGCTTTGGGACACAGAAATGAAAAACTGTTTTTT | NA | once | TRBJ1-4 | TRBV29-1
CSVEAPSNEQVF | TGCAGCGTTGAGGCACCAAGTAATGAGCAGGTCTTC | NA | NA | TRBJ2-1 | TRBV29-1
CASSFTGKAQPQHF | TGTGCCAGCAGTTTCACAGGGAAGGCTCAGCCCCAGCATTTT | NA | few | TRBJ1-5 | TRBV7-2
CASSVPREGKNTGELFF | TGTGCCAGCAGCGTTCCGAGGGAGGGCAAGAACACCGGGGAGCTGTTTTTT | TRBD2 | NA | TRBJ2-2 | TRBV9
CASSPAGVHTEAFF | TGTGCCAGCAGCCCCGCGGGGGTGCACACTGAAGCTTTCTTT | NA | few | TRBJ1-1 | TRBV9
CASSDDRNTGELFF | TGCGCCAGCAGCGACGACAGGAACACCGGGGAGCTGTTTTTT | NA | NA | TRBJ2-2 | TRBV5-1
CASNIGVVTAYNEQFF | TGTGCCAGCAATATTGGGGTCGTGACAGCATACAATGAGCAGTTCTTC | NA | NA | TRBJ2-1 | TRBV2
CASSKRQGAQNYGYTF | TGTGCCAGCAGCAAGAGACAGGGGGCTCAGAACTATGGCTACACCTTC | TRBD1 | few | TRBJ1-2 | TRBV13
CSARGGPFTEAFF | TGCAGTGCTAGAGGGGGGCCCTTCACTGAAGCTTTCTTT | NA | NA | TRBJ1-1 | TRBV20-1
CASSWGIMAGAEQYF | TGTGCCAGCAGCTGGGGGATTATGGCGGGCGCCGAGCAGTACTTC | NA | once | TRBJ2-7 | TRBV11-2
CASSLIPGTSYEQYF | TGCGCCAGCAGCTTGATTCCGGGAACTTCCTACGAGCAGTACTTC | NA | few | TRBJ2-7 | TRBV5-1
CASSLGGAYNQPQHF | TGTGCCAGCAGCTTGGGGGGAGCTTACAATCAGCCCCAGCATTTT | NA | NA | TRBJ1-5 | TRBV5-4
CASSIFGGYTF | TGTGCCAGCAGCATCTTTGGAGGCTACACCTTC | NA | NA | TRBJ1-2 | TRBV5-4
CASSFGVTGELFF | TGTGCCAGCAGTTTTGGGGTTACCGGGGAGCTGTTTTTT | NA | many | TRBJ2-2 | TRBV6-2/TRBV6-3
CASSPSGGAFYEQFF | TGTGCCAGCAGTCCTAGCGGGGGGGCATTTTATGAGCAGTTCTTC | TRBD2 | many | TRBJ2-1 | TRBV3-1
CASSPTPSPRFNEQFF | TGTGCCAGTAGTCCCACTCCTTCGCCGAGATTCAATGAGCAGTTCTTC | NA | NA | TRBJ2-1 | TRBV19